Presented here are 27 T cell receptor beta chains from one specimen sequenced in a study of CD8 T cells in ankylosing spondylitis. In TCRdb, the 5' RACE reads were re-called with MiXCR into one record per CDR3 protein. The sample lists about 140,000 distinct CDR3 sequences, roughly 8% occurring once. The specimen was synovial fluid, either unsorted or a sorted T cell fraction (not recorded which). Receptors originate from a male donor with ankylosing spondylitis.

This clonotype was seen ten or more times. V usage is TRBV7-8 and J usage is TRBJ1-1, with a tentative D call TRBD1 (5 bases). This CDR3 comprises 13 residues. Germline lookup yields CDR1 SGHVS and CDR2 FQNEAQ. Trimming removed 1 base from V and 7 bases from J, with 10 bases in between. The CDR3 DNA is TGTGCCAGCAGCTTAGTTCTGGGGCGTGAAGCTTTCTTT. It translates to CASSLVLGREAFF. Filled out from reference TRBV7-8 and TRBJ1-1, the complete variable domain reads GAGVSQSPRYKVAKRGQDVALRCDPISGHVSLFWYQQALGQGPEFLTYFQNEAQLDKSGLPSDRFFAERPEGSVSTLKIQRTQQEDSAVYLCASSLVLGREAFFGQGTRLTVV.

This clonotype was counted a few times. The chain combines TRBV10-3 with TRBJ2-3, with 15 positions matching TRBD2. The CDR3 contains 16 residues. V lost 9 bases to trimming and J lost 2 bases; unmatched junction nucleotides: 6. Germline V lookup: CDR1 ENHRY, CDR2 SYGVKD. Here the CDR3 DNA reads TGTGCCATTGGGACTAGCGGGGGGCCCCCCACAGATACGCAGTATTTT. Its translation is CAIGTSGGPPTDTQYF.

CDR3: CASSTQTGLNTEAFF. The CDR3 region has the DNA TGCGCCAGCAGCACCCAGACAGGTCTGAACACTGAAGCTTTCTTT. The J gene is TRBJ1-1, the V gene TRBV5-1; the D gene is possibly TRBD1 (6 bases). Trimming cost V 4 bases and J 0 bases, with 13 bases left between them. This CDR3 region has 15 residues. The V gene's germline CDR1 is SGHRS and CDR2 YFSETQ.

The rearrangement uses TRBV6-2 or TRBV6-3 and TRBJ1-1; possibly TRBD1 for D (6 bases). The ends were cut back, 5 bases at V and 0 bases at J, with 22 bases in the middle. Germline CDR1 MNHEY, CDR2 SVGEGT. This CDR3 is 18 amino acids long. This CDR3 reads CASSPLLTGRSLNTEAFF. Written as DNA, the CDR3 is TGTGCCAGCAGTCCCCTTCTGACAGGAAGAAGCTTGAACACTGAAGCTTTCTTT.

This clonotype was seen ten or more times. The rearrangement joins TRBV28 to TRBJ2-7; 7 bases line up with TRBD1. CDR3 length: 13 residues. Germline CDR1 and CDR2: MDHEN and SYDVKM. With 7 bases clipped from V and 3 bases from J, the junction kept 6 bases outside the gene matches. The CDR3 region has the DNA TGTGCCAGCAATCGGGACAGATACTACGAGCAGTACTTC. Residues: CASNRDRYYEQYF.

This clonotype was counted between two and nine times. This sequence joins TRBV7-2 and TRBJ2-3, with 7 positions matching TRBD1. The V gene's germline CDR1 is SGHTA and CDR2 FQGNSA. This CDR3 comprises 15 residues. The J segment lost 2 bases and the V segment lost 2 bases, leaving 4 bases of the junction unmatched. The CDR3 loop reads CASSLMTGYTDTQYF. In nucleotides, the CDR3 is TGTGCCAGCAGCTTAATGACAGGGTACACAGATACGCAGTATTTT.

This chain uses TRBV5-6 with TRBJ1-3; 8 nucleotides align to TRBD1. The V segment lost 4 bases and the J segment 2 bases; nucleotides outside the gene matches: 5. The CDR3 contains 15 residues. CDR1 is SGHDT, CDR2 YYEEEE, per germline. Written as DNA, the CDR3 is TGTGCCAGCAGCCCGCTGGACAGGGCTGGAAACACCATATATTTT. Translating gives CASSPLDRAGNTIYF.

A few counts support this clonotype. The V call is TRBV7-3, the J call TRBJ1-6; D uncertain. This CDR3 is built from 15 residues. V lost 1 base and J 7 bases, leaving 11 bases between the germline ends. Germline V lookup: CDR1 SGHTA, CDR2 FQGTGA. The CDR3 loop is CASSLKAGTNSPLHF. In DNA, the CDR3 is TGTGCCAGCAGCTTAAAAGCAGGAACAAATTCACCCCTCCACTTT.

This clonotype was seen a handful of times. CDR3 region: CATSRDERGEQYF. CDR3 bases: TGTGCCACCAGCAGAGACGAGCGGGGAGAGCAGTACTTC. The J gene is TRBJ2-7, the V gene TRBV15, with TRBD2 matching 7 bases. The germline gives CDR1 LNHNV, CDR2 YYDKDF (reference sequence). The V gene end was trimmed by 0 bases and the J gene end by 7 bases; junction bases not matched to a gene: 3. This CDR3 has 13 amino acids.

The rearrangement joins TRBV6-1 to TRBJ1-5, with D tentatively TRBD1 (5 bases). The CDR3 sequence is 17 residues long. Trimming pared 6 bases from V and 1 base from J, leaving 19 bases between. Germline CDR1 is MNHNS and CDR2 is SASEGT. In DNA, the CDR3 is TGTGCCAGCAGGGGCGGGGCAGGATTCGGAAGCAATCAGCCCCAGCATTTT. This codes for CASRGGAGFGSNQPQHF.

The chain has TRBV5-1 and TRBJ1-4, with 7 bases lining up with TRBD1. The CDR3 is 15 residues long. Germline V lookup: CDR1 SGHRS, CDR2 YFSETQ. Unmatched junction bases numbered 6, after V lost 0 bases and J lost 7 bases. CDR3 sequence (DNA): TGCGCCAGCAGCTTGGGGACGGACAGGCTTGAAAAACTGTTTTTT. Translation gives CASSLGTDRLEKLFF. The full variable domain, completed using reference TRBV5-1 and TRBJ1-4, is KAGVTQTPRYLIKTRGQQVTLSCSPISGHRSVSWYQQTPGQGLQFLFEYFSETQRNKGNFPGRFSGRQFSNSRSEMNVSTLELGDSALYLCASSLGTDRLEKLFFGSGTQLSVL.

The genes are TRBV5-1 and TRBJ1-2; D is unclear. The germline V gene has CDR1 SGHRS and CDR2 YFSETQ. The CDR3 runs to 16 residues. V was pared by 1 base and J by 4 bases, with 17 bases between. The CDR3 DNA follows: TGCGCCAGCAGCTTGTCGCCTGCGGGGAGCGGCTATGGCTACACCTTC. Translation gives CASSLSPAGSGYGYTF.

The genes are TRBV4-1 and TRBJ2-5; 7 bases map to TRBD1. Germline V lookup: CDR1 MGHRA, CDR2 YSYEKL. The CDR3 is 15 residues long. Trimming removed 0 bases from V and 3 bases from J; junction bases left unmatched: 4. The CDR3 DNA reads TGCGCCAGCAGCCAAGATAGGGACAGTGAAGAGACCCAGTACTTC. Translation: CASSQDRDSEETQYF.

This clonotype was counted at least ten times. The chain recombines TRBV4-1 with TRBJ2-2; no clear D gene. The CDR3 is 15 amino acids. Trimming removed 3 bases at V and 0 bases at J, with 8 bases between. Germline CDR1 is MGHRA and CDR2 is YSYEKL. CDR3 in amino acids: CASSHHSSNTGELFF. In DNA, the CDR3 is TGCGCCAGCAGCCACCACAGTTCGAACACCGGGGAGCTGTTTTTT.

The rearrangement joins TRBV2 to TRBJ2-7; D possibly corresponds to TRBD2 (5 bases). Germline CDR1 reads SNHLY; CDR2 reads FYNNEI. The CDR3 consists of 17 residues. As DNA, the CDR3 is TGTACCTGCAGTTTTATAAGGAGCTCGAGGGTCCCCTACGAGCAGTACTTC. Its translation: CTCSFIRSSRVPYEQYF. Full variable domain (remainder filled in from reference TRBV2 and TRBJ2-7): EPEVTQTPSHQVTQMGQEVILRCVPISNHLYFYWYRQILGQKVEFLVSFYNNEISEKSEIFDDQFSVERPDGSNFTLKIRSTKLEDSAMYFCTCSFIRSSRVPYEQYFGPGTRLTVT.

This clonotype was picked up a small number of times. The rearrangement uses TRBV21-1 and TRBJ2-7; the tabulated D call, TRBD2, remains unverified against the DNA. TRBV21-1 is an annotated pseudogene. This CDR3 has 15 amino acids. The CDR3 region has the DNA TGTGCCAGCAGCAATCTAGCGGGAGGAGGCTACGAGCAGTACTTC. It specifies CASSNLAGGGYEQYF.

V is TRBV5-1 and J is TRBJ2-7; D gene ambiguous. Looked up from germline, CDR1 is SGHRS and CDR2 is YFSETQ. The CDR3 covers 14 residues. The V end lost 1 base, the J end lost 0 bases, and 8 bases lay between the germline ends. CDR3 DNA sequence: TGCGCCAGCAGCTTGAGGTGGGGCTCCTACGAGCAGTACTTC. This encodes CASSLRWGSYEQYF.

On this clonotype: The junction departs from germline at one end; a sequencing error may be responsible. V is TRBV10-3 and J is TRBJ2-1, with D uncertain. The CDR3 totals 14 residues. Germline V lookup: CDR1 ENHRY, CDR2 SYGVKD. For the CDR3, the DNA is TGTGCCACCAGTGCGGATGGCTCCTCCAATGAGCAGTTCTTC. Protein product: CATSADGSSNEQFF.

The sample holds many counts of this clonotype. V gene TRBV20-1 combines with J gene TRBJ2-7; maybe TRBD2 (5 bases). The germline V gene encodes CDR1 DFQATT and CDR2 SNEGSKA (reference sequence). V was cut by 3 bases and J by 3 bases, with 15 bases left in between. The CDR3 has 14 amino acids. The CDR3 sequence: CSARWEQALYEQYF. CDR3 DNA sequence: TGCAGTGCTAGGTGGGAGCAGGCACTCTACGAGCAGTACTTC.

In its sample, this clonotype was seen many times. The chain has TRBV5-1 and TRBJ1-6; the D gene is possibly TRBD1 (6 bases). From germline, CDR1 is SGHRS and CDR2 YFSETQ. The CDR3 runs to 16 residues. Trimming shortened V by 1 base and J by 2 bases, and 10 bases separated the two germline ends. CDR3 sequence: CASSLQGSTYNSPLHF. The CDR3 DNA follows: TGCGCCAGCAGCTTGCAGGGGAGTACCTATAATTCACCCCTCCACTTT. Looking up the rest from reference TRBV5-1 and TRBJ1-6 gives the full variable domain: KAGVTQTPRYLIKTRGQQVTLSCSPISGHRSVSWYQQTPGQGLQFLFEYFSETQRNKGNFPGRFSGRQFSNSRSEMNVSTLELGDSALYLCASSLQGSTYNSPLHFGNGTRLTVT.

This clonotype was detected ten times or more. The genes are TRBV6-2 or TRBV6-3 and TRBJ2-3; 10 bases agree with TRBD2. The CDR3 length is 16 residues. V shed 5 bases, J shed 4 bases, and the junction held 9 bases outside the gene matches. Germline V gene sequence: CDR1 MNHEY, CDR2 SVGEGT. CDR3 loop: CASSGKLAGHADTQYF. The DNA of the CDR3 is TGTGCCAGCAGTGGAAAACTAGCGGGGCACGCAGATACGCAGTATTTT.

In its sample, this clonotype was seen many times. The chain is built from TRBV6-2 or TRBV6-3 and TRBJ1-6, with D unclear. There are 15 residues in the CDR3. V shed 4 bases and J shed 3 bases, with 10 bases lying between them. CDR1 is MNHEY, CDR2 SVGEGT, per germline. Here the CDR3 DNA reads TGTGCCAGCAGTTCGAGACTCGTCTATAATTCACCCCTCCACTTT. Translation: CASSSRLVYNSPLHF.

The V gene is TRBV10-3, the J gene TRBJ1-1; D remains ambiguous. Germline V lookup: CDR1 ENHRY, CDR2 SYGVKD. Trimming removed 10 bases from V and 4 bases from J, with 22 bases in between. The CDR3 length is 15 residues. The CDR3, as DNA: TGTGCCACCAACCCGGGTTATGGGGTGAGCACTGAAGCTTTCTTT. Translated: CATNPGYGVSTEAFF.

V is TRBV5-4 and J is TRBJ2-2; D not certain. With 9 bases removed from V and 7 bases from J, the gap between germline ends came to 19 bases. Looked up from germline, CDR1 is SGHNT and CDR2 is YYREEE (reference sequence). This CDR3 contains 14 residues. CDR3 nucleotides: TGTGCCATCGGCCCTGGGCCCGACTGCGGGGAGCTGTTTTTT. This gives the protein CAIGPGPDCGELFF.

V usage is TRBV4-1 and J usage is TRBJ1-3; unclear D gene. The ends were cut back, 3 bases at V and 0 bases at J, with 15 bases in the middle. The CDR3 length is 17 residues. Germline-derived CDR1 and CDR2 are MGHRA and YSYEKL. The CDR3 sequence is CASSQLKTALSGNTIYF. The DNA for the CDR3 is TGCGCCAGCAGCCAGCTAAAAACGGCACTCTCTGGAAACACCATATATTTT.

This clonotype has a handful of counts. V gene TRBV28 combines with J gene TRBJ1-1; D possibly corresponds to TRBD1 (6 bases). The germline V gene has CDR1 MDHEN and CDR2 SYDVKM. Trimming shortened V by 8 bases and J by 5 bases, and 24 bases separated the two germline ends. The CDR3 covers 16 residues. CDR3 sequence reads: CASHIRAGALLTEAFF. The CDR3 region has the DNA TGTGCCAGCCATATTCGGGCAGGGGCGCTCCTAACTGAAGCTTTCTTT.

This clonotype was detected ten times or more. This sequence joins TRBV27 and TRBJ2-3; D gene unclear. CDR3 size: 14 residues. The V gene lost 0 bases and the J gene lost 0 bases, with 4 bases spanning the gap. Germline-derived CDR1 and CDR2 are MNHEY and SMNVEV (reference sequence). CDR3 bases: TGTGCCAGCAGTTTATCGGTTAGCACAGATACGCAGTATTTT. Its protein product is CASSLSVSTDTQYF.